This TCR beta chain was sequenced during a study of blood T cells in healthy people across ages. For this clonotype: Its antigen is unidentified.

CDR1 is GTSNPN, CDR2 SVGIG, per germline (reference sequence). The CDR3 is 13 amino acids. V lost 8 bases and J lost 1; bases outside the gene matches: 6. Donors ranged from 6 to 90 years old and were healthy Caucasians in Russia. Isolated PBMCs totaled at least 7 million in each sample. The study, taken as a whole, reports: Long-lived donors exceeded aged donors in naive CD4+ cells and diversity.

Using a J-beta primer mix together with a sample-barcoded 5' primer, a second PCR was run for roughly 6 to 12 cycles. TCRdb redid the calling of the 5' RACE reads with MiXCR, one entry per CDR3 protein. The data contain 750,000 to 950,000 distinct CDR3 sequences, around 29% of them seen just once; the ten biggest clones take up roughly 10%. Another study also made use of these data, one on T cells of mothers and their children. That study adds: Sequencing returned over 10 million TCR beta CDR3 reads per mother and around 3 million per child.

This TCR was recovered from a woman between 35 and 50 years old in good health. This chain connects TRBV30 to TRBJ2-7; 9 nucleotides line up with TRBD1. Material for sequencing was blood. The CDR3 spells CARGGTGSYEQYF. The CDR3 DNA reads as TGTGCCCGAGGAGGGACAGGGTCCTACGAGCAGTACTTC. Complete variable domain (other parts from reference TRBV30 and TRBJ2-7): SQTIHQWPATLVQPVGSPLSLECTVEGTSNPNLYWYRQAAGRGLQLLFYSVGIGQISSEVPQNLSASRPQDRQFILSSKKLLLSDSGFYLCARGGTGSYEQYFGPGTRLTVT.